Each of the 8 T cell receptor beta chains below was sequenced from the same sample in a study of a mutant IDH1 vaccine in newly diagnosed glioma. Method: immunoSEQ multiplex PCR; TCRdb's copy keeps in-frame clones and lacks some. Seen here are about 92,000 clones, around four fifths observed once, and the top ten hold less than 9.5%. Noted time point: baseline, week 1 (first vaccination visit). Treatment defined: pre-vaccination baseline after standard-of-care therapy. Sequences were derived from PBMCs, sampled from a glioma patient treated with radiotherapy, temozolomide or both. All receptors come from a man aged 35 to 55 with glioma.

The CDR3 loop reads CASSTLRGSISSTDTQYF. CDR3 coding DNA: TGTGCCAGCAGCACATTGAGGGGGAGCATATCTAGCACAGATACGCAGTATTTT. This chain uses TRBV11-2 with TRBJ2-3; D is possibly TRBD1 (6 bases). CDR1 is SGHAT, CDR2 FQNNGV, per germline. V shed 5 bases and J shed 0 bases, with 21 bases lying between them. The CDR3 is 18 amino acids.

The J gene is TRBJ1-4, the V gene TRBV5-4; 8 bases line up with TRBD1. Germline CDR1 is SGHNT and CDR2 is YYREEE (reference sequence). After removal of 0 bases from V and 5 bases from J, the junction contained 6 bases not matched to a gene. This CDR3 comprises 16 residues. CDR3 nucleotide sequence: TGTGCCAGCAGCTTGGGTGCTCGGACAGGGAATGAAAAACTGTTTTTT. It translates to CASSLGARTGNEKLFF.

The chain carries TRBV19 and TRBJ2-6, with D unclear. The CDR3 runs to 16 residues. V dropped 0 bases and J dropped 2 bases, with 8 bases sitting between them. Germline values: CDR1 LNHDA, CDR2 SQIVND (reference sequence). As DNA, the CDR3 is TGTGCCAGTAGTATAGAGGGCCCACCTGGGGCCAACGTCCTGACTTTC. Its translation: CASSIEGPPGANVLTF.

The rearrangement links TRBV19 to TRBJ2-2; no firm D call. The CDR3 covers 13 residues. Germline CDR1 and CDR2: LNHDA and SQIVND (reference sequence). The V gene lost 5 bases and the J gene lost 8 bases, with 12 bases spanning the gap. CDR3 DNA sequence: TGTGCCAGTAGTGTCCGGGTGGGTGGGGAGCTGTTTTTT. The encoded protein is CASSVRVGGELFF.

CDR3 protein: CASSPYRESNQPQHF. The CDR3 DNA sequence: TGTGCCAGCAGTCCCTACAGGGAGAGCAATCAGCCCCAGCATTTT. The chain uses TRBV6-5 and TRBJ1-5, with D perhaps TRBD1 (6 bases). Trimming cost V 5 bases and J 1 base, with 12 bases left between them. The CDR3 is 15 residues long. Germline V lookup: CDR1 MNHEY, CDR2 SVGAGI.

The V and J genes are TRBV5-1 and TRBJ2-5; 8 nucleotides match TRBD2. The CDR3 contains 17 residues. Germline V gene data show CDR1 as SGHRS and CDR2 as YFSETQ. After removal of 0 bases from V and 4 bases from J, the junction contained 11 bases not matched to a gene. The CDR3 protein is CASSLAPIVAGRETQYF. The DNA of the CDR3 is TGCGCCAGCAGCTTGGCCCCAATCGTAGCGGGAAGAGAGACCCAGTACTTC.

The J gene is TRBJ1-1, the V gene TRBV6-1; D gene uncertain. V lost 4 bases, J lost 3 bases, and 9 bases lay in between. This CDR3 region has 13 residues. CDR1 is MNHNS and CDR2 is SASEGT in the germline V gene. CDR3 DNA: TGTGCCAGCAGTGGGATCGGGTACACTGAAGCTTTCTTT. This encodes CASSGIGYTEAFF.

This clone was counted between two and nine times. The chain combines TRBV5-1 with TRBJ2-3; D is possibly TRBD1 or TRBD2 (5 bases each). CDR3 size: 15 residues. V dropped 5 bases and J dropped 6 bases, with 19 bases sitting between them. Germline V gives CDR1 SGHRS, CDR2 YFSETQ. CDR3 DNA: TGCGCCAGCAGGATCGTTGGGACGGGGACCGATACGCAGTATTTT. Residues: CASRIVGTGTDTQYF.